This passage covers 24 T cell receptor beta chains from one sample sequenced in a study of shared clonotypes between healthy human individuals. Clones were sequenced by immunoSEQ multiplex PCR, and TCRdb holds only the in-frame ones, with some missing. Here the sample spans millions of clones, about 95% being singletons. The sample was naive CD4+ T cells sorted from blood. Subset defined: CD45RA+ positively selected. The receptor set was obtained from a man between 18 and 35 years old in good health.

V and J are TRBV4-3 and TRBJ2-1; D is unclear. Germline V gene sequence: CDR1 LGHNA, CDR2 YSLEER. The CDR3 length is 15 residues. V was shortened by 1 base and J by 0 bases, with 7 bases between the two germline ends. CDR3 residues: CASSQGLSSYNEQFF. The CDR3 region has the DNA TGCGCCAGCAGCCAAGGGTTGAGCTCCTACAATGAGCAGTTCTTC.

This chain links TRBV15 with TRBJ2-3; no reliable D call. Deletions cut 5 bases from V and 8 bases from J, with 8 bases between. This CDR3 comprises 11 residues. Germline values: CDR1 LNHNV, CDR2 YYDKDF (reference sequence). The CDR3 loop reads CATSDPGTQYF. CDR3 nucleotides: TGTGCCACCAGCGACCCGGGTACGCAGTATTTT.

J is TRBJ2-7 and V is TRBV10-3; TRBD2 aligns across 9 bases. Germline values: CDR1 ENHRY, CDR2 SYGVKD. CDR3 length equals 17 residues. The ends lost 3 bases at V and 3 bases at J; junction bases unmatched: 12. The CDR3 region has the DNA TGTGCCATCAGTGAAACTTATAGCGGGGGAGGTCGCTACGAGCAGTACTTC. It specifies CAISETYSGGGRYEQYF.

V gene TRBV18 combines with J gene TRBJ2-7; D perhaps matches TRBD1 (7 bases). The V gene's germline CDR1 is KGHSH and CDR2 LQKENI. Trimming took 3 bases from V and 0 from J, leaving 15 bases between them. The CDR3 contains 16 residues. CDR3 sequence: CASSPVQGRSSYEQYF. In nucleotides, the CDR3 is TGTGCCAGCTCACCGGTACAGGGGAGGTCCTCCTACGAGCAGTACTTC.

The rearrangement uses TRBV5-6 and TRBJ2-5; 8 nucleotides align to TRBD2. The CDR3 spans 14 residues. Trimming removed 7 bases from V and 5 bases from J; junction bases left unmatched: 10. Germline CDR1 reads SGHDT; CDR2 reads YYEEEE. This CDR3 reads CASGYGGARETQYF. The CDR3 nucleotides read TGTGCCAGCGGATACGGGGGGGCACGGGAGACCCAGTACTTC.

V gene TRBV19 combines with J gene TRBJ2-1, with TRBD2 matching 8 bases. Looked up from germline, CDR1 is LNHDA and CDR2 is SQIVND (reference sequence). This CDR3 is 16 amino acids long. The junction had 6 bases not matched to a gene; V was cut back by 2 bases and J by 3 bases. In nucleotides, the CDR3 is TGTGCCAGTAGTATAACGGGTAGCGGGGTCTACAATGAGCAGTTCTTC. Residues: CASSITGSGVYNEQFF.

V gene TRBV30 combines with J gene TRBJ2-7; 7 nucleotides line up with TRBD1. CDR1 and CDR2 from the germline V gene are GTSNPN and SVGIG (reference sequence). This CDR3 is built from 15 residues. V was pared by 0 bases and J by 5 bases, with 10 bases of the junction left unmatched. CDR3 sequence (DNA): TGTGCCTGGAGTGTACGGCAGGGGGTAAGGAACGAGCAGTACTTC. It specifies CAWSVRQGVRNEQYF.

This clone has a single count. The chain has TRBV7-3 and TRBJ2-5, with 7 bases matching TRBD2. V lost 3 bases and J lost 4; bases outside the gene matches: 2. CDR1 is SGHTA, CDR2 FQGTGA, per germline. The CDR3 consists of 13 residues. The CDR3 protein is CASSFWGGETQYF. CDR3 coding DNA: TGTGCCAGCAGCTTCTGGGGGGGAGAGACCCAGTACTTC.

The chain uses TRBV28 and TRBJ2-7, with 7 bases matching TRBD2. V lost 1 base and J lost 2; bases outside the gene matches: 2. Per germline, CDR1 MDHEN and CDR2 SYDVKM. This CDR3 spans 14 amino acids. As DNA, the CDR3 is TGTGCCAGCAGTTTATCAGGGAGGGCCTACGAGCAGTACTTC. It translates to CASSLSGRAYEQYF.

This rearrangement joins TRBV5-4 to TRBJ2-1; 8 nucleotides align to TRBD2. Losses at the gene ends were 0 bases for V and 6 bases for J; bases not matched to a gene: 2. The CDR3 contains 14 residues. Germline V gene data show CDR1 as SGHNT and CDR2 as YYREEE (reference sequence). CDR3 DNA: TGTGCCAGCAGCTTGGAACTAGCGGCCAATGAGCAGTTCTTC. This codes for CASSLELAANEQFF.

The CDR3 spells CASSPGVVNTEAFF. The DNA for the CDR3 is TGTGCCAGCTCACCAGGGGTCGTGAACACTGAAGCTTTCTTT. The chain couples TRBV18 to TRBJ1-1; no definite D call. Per the germline V gene, CDR1 is KGHSH and CDR2 is LQKENI. This CDR3 is 14 amino acids long. Trimming took off 2 bases at V and 0 bases at J, with 7 bases between the two ends.

The chain is built from TRBV10-3 and TRBJ2-2; the match to TRBD2 covers 7 bases. The junction had 5 bases not matched to a gene; V was cut back by 0 bases and J by 7 bases. Germline CDR1 is ENHRY and CDR2 is SYGVKD. The length of the CDR3 is 15 residues. Written as DNA, the CDR3 is TGTGCCATCAGTGAGTCGGCGGGAGTTTTCGGGGAGCTGTTTTTT. Its protein product is CAISESAGVFGELFF.

The chain has TRBV7-2 and TRBJ2-1, with no clear D. The germline gives CDR1 SGHTA, CDR2 FQGNSA. The CDR3 has 15 residues. The V end was cut by 7 bases, the J end by 0 bases, with 13 bases between. CDR3 sequence (DNA): TGTGCCAGCACCCGAGAGTCCGCCTCCTACAATGAGCAGTTCTTC. Its translation is CASTRESASYNEQFF.

J is TRBJ2-5 and V is TRBV6-6, with 7 positions matching TRBD2. The DNA end favors TRBJ2-7, so the J call may be wrong. Germline CDR1 and CDR2: MNHNY and SVGAGI (reference sequence). The CDR3 is 16 amino acids. The DNA for the CDR3 is TGTGCCAGCAGATTACGTCGCGGGAGTAGGCCCAACGAGCAGTACTTC. It specifies CASRLRRGSRPNEQYF.

This chain uses TRBV5-4 with TRBJ1-1; no clear D gene. The CDR3 has 14 amino acids. V dropped 0 bases and J dropped 4 bases, with 10 bases sitting between them. Germline CDR1 SGHNT, CDR2 YYREEE (reference sequence). The CDR3 DNA sequence: TGTGCCAGCAGCTTGGACGGCCCCCTCACTGAAGCTTTCTTT. Amino acid sequence: CASSLDGPLTEAFF.

This clone has just one count. This sequence joins TRBV30 and TRBJ1-1; D remains unclear. The CDR3 runs 12 residues. Germline V gene data show CDR1 as GTSNPN and CDR2 as SVGIG (reference sequence). Trimming took 2 bases from V and 5 from J, leaving 9 bases between them. Written as DNA, the CDR3 is TGTGCCTGGAGTCAATTCCCGACTGAAGCTTTCTTT. It specifies CAWSQFPTEAFF.

V is TRBV27 and J is TRBJ2-2; TRBD1 might be the D (5 bases). This CDR3 is built from 14 residues. Trimming took off 2 bases at V and 3 bases at J, with 7 bases between the two ends. Germline CDR1 reads MNHEY; CDR2 reads SMNVEV (reference sequence). CDR3 residues: CASSLGAYTGELFF. The CDR3 region has the DNA TGTGCCAGCAGTTTAGGGGCTTACACCGGGGAGCTGTTTTTT.

The V and J genes are TRBV10-3 and TRBJ2-3; TRBD2 is a possible D gene (6 bases). This CDR3 has 15 amino acids. Per the germline V gene, CDR1 is ENHRY and CDR2 is SYGVKD. V was pared by 4 bases and J by 0 bases, with 11 bases between. CDR3 sequence reads: CAISAGSGSTDTQYF. In DNA, the CDR3 is TGTGCCATCAGTGCAGGGAGCGGGAGCACAGATACGCAGTATTTT.

The rearrangement links TRBV6-6 to TRBJ2-7; TRBD2 agrees at 7 bases. Germline CDR1 is MNHNY and CDR2 is SVGAGI (reference sequence). The CDR3 runs 15 residues. J lost 5 bases, V lost 3 bases, and 10 bases had no gene match. CDR3 region: CASSYWPSGRDEQYF. The CDR3 region has the DNA TGTGCCAGCAGTTATTGGCCCTCAGGGAGGGACGAGCAGTACTTC.

The chain carries TRBV11-2 and TRBJ2-2; D is ambiguous. CDR1 SGHAT and CDR2 FQNNGV come from the germline V gene. This CDR3 comprises 17 residues. V lost 5 bases and J 8 bases, leaving 24 bases between the germline ends. In DNA, the CDR3 is TGTGCCAGCAGCCCCGGTTTGCAGGACCTAAGAATAGGGGAGCTGTTTTTT. Translation gives CASSPGLQDLRIGELFF.

This rearrangement joins TRBV6-4 to TRBJ1-6; 10 bases fit TRBD1. From germline, CDR1 is MRHNA and CDR2 SNTAGT. Losses at the gene ends were 6 bases for V and 7 bases for J; bases not matched to a gene: 6. The CDR3 runs to 15 residues. The CDR3 region has the DNA TGTGCCAGCAGGAGGGGGACAGGGGAAAATTCACCCCTCCACTTT. It codes for CASRRGTGENSPLHF.

The chain joins TRBV18 to TRBJ2-3; TRBD1 matches 9 bases. The CDR3 length is 16 residues. Germline values: CDR1 KGHSH, CDR2 LQKENI. V shed 0 bases and J 6 bases; nucleotides not matched to a gene: 7. CDR3 loop: CASSPPTGGGDDTQYF. The DNA of the CDR3 is TGTGCCAGCTCACCACCGACAGGGGGTGGTGATGATACGCAGTATTTT.

This sequence joins TRBV28 and TRBJ1-1; no clear D. Germline CDR1 is MDHEN and CDR2 is SYDVKM. The V end was cut by 6 bases, the J end by 4 bases, with 12 bases between. The CDR3 sequence is 13 residues long. CDR3 nucleotide sequence: TGTGCCAGCAGGGGTGAACTGGGCACTGAAGCTTTCTTT. Its protein product is CASRGELGTEAFF.

This chain connects TRBV6-1 to TRBJ1-3; D uncertain. V lost 2 bases to trimming and J lost 0 bases, with 11 bases between them. Germline V gene data show CDR1 as MNHNS and CDR2 as SASEGT. The CDR3 has 16 amino acids. The CDR3 DNA reads TGTGCCAGCAGTGAATCCCCAAACCACTCTGGAAACACCATATATTTT. Its protein product is CASSESPNHSGNTIYF.